Shown below are 11 T cell receptor beta chains from a single sample sequenced in a study of cytomegalovirus exposure and HLA in healthy donors. The PCR had 60 Vbeta and 13 Jbeta primers. Generated by immunoSEQ multiplex PCR, the TCRdb table keeps only in-frame clones and is missing some. The sample holds 150,000 to 200,000 clones; around 81% are singletons and the top ten take 1.5% to 2%. Material: PBMCs. These receptors were obtained from a young man in good health and CMV-seronegative.

As for this clone: Other DNA sequences in this sample translate to the same CDR3. The gene calls are TRBV7-9 and TRBJ2-7; TRBD2 might be the D (6 bases). Germline V gene lookup returns CDR1 SEHNR and CDR2 FQNEAQ (reference sequence). The V end lost 1 base, the J end lost 0 bases, and 13 bases lay between the germline ends. The CDR3 has 16 amino acids. The CDR3, as DNA: TGTGCCAGCAGCTTAGAGGGCGGGGAGCCCTCCTACGAGCAGTACTTC. Its protein product is CASSLEGGEPSYEQYF.

The chain combines TRBV29-1 with TRBJ1-1; D may be TRBD1 (5 bases). Trimming took off 0 bases at V and 6 bases at J, with 8 bases between the two ends. This CDR3 is built from 12 residues. CDR1 and CDR2 from the germline V gene are SQVTM and ANQGSEA. CDR3 sequence: CSVEDRQPEAFF. Here the CDR3 DNA reads TGCAGCGTTGAAGATCGACAGCCTGAAGCTTTCTTT.

The J gene is TRBJ1-4, the V gene TRBV7-9; TRBD1 might be the D (6 bases). CDR3 length: 14 residues. The germline CDR1 and CDR2 sequences are SEHNR and FQNEAQ (reference sequence). Between the trimmed V and J ends, which lost 1 base and 10 bases, there was a span of 13 bases. CDR3 sequence: CASSLGGGDLKLFF. In nucleotides, the CDR3 is TGTGCCAGCAGCTTAGGAGGGGGGGATCTAAAACTGTTTTTT.

The V gene is TRBV28, the J gene TRBJ2-6; tentatively, D is TRBD1 (5 bases). CDR3 length: 18 amino acids. Trimming took 3 bases from V and 0 from J, leaving 15 bases between them. In germline, CDR1 is MDHEN, CDR2 SYDVKM. CDR3 region: CASSLFSLTVSGANVLTF. DNA of the CDR3: TGTGCCAGCAGTTTGTTTTCGCTGACAGTCTCTGGGGCCAACGTCCTGACTTTC. The full variable domain, with the rest looked up from reference TRBV28 and TRBJ2-6, is DVKVTQSSRYLVKRTGEKVFLECVQDMDHENMFWYRQDPGLGLRLIYFSYDVKMKEKGDIPEGYSVSREKKERFSLILESASTNQTSMYLCASSLFSLTVSGANVLTFGAGSRLTVL.

This chain uses TRBV28 with TRBJ2-1; 13 bases line up with TRBD2. The CDR3 is made up of 16 amino acids. With V trimmed by 4 bases and J by 7 bases, 7 bases remained unmatched. Per the germline V gene, CDR1 is MDHEN and CDR2 is SYDVKM. CDR3 protein: CASSSTGTSGTNEQFF. For the CDR3, the DNA is TGTGCCAGCAGTTCTACTGGGACTAGCGGGACTAATGAGCAGTTCTTC.

This clone occurred once. This sequence joins TRBV29-1 and TRBJ2-1, with 11 bases aligning to TRBD2. The CDR3 extends over 17 amino acids. Germline V lookup: CDR1 SQVTM, CDR2 ANQGSEA. Germline trimming cut 3 bases from V and 4 bases from J; bases unmatched to any gene: 11. In DNA form, the CDR3 reads TGCAGCGTTGATTTGGGGACTAGCGGCTTGGGATACAATGAGCAGTTCTTC. This encodes CSVDLGTSGLGYNEQFF.

This clone was recorded a few times. The rearrangement links TRBV30 to TRBJ2-7; the D is unclear. Trimming pared 4 bases from V and 2 bases from J, leaving 12 bases between. There are 13 residues in the CDR3. Germline lookup yields CDR1 GTSNPN and CDR2 SVGIG (reference sequence). The CDR3 is CAWNYAEPYEQYF. The CDR3 DNA reads TGTGCCTGGAATTACGCGGAACCCTACGAGCAGTACTTC.

V and J are TRBV29-1 and TRBJ1-1, with 8 bases fitting TRBD1. V gave up 3 bases and J gave up 0 bases; unmatched junction bases: 9. The length of the CDR3 is 16 residues. Germline V lookup: CDR1 SQVTM, CDR2 ANQGSEA. The CDR3 sequence is CSVDTGQDTMNTEAFF. The CDR3 nucleotides read TGCAGCGTTGATACGGGACAGGACACTATGAACACTGAAGCTTTCTTT.

This sequence joins TRBV7-2 and TRBJ2-7, with TRBD2 as a possible D gene (5 bases). CDR3 length: 13 residues. V shed 5 bases and J shed 4 bases, with 12 bases lying between them. Germline lookup yields CDR1 SGHTA and CDR2 FQGNSA. CDR3 coding DNA: TGTGCCAGCAGCAAGACCGGGATTTACGAGCAGTACTTC. This sequence encodes CASSKTGIYEQYF.

The rearrangement links TRBV28 to TRBJ2-5; D may be TRBD1 (5 bases). Trimming stripped 5 bases from V and 4 bases from J, with 17 bases between. Per germline, CDR1 MDHEN and CDR2 SYDVKM. This CDR3 contains 15 residues. Here the CDR3 reads CASSDADTLRETQYF. The CDR3 DNA reads as TGTGCCAGCAGTGATGCGGACACATTGAGAGAGACCCAGTACTTC.

The rearrangement uses TRBV7-3 and TRBJ2-7; tentatively, D is TRBD2 (6 bases). V was clipped by 5 bases and J by 1 base, with 12 bases between them. The CDR3 loop spans 14 amino acids. Germline V CDR1 and CDR2: SGHTA, FQGTGA. The CDR3 nucleotides are TGTGCCAGCAGCCCACGGGGAGGTTCCTACGAGCAGTACTTC. This codes for CASSPRGGSYEQYF.